These T cell receptor beta chains were read from a single sample in a study of blood T cell repertoires in COVID-19. Data came from immunoSEQ multiplex PCR; TCRdb stores just in-frame clones and leaves some out. The table includes around 160,000 clones, about 89% detected once. Sequenced material: peripheral blood. These receptors originate from a man older than 75 with acute or convalescent COVID-19. Both conserved end residues are part of each CDR3.

14 TRBV29-1 CSVMTSPATGELFF
16 TRBV3-1/TRBV3-2 CASSQAGPRVLYEQYF
18 TRBV18 CASSYRPVQGEGNQPQHF
14 TRBV28 CATRRTGVSYEQYF
15 TRBV24-1 CATSEAGTGRDEQFF
12 TRBV5-5 CASSSRGYGYTF
15 TRBV10-3 CAISESGTVYYGYTF
13 TRBV2 CASSTGGKETQYF
14 TRBV4-2 CASSPATPGDGQYF
13 TRBV9 CASSATGAYGYTF
15 TRBV5-1 CASSLQTGGSAGYTF
14 TRBV20-1 CSASEGGGTDTQYF
14 TRBV7-8 CASSPLGLAGRKFF
13 TRBV23-1 CASSQSGVYGYTF
16 TRBV4-1 CASSLRLAGNTDTQYF
12 TRBV6-2/TRBV6-3 CASSRDNGGYTF
15 TRBV5-1 CASSLDWGGDSPLHF
12 TRBV2 CASSDRVQPSTF
14 TRBV2 CASSAGQINEKLFF
14 TRBV6-5 CASSRRGQGNTIYF
15 TRBV7-3 CASSFRGVGTDTQYF
14 TRBV2 CASSPTGQYTEAFF
13 TRBV6-5 CASTQTNNEKLFF
13 TRBV7-3 CASTENRETEQFF
13 TRBV9 CASSVSSSGEQFF
14 TRBV28 CASSFPRGMGGLFF
15 TRBV2 CASSADSVGNEKLFF
14 TRBV5-1 CASSLAGIAYEQYF
14 TRBV7-2 CASTETWGRDTQYF
12 TRBV6-5 CASPSWGDEQFF
13 TRBV3-1/TRBV3-2 CASSARGANEQFF
14 TRBV27 CASRYASSYNEQFF
18 TRBV5-1 CASSSLNSGSGGTDTQYF
12 TRBV6-5 CASSRRGTEAFF
16 TRBV28 CASSFSGTGGGNTIYF
16 TRBV2 CASSKDRGGPGETQYF
15 TRBV6-5 CASRPSAGGPSSQFF
14 TRBV24-1 CATSGKPRGNEQFF
16 TRBV5-6 CASSYLEAGGLRGYTF
13 TRBV5-1 CASSFELRNGYTF
13 TRBV5-1 CASSQGAKNIQYF
17 TRBV28 CASSLTNGRGGNSPLHF
13 TRBV7-9 CASSLVGGNEQFF
15 TRBV19 CASSKQGAPNEKLFF
16 TRBV29-1 CSVAGGQTLGNYGYTF
16 TRBV7-9 CASSSRVPPGANVLTF
15 TRBV19 CASSTSRGAGEKLFF
14 TRBV7-2 CASSLAGGFSPLHF
14 TRBV3-1/TRBV3-2 CASSQGIARSPLHF
12 TRBV2 CASSWAPQPQHF
15 TRBV18 CASSRGQASGSPLHF
15 TRBV24-1 CATSDTGTPTGELFF
15 TRBV18 CASSPPGTGQETQYF
15 TRBV2 CASRAGTGEYQPQHF
11 TRBV30 CAWSTETEAFF
15 TRBV3-1/TRBV3-2 CASSSSGGVYNEQFF
14 TRBV19 CASSIEGQPYEQYF
13 TRBV6-1 CASSEAGRSPLHF